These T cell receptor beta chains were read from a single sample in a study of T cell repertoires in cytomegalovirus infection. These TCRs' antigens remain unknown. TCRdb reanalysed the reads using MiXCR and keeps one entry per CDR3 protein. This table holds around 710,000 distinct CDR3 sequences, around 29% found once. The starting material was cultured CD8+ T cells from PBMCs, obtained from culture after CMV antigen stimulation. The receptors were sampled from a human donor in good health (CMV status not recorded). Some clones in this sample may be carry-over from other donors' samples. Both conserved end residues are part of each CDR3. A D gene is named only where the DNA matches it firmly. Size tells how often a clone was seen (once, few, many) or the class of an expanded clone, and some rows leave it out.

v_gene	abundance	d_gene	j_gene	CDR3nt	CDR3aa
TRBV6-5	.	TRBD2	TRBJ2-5	TGTGCCAGCAGTCCTCCTAGCGGGGGGGAACAAGAGACCCAGTACTTC	CASSPPSGGEQETQYF
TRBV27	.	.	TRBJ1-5	TGTGCCAGTCAAAAAACTTGGGAGACAGATCCTTATAGCAATCAGCCCCAGCATTTT	CASQKTWETDPYSNQPQHF
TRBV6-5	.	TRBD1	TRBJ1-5	TGTGCCAGCAGTTACGGTCCGGAGGGGGCTTATAGCAATCAGCCCCAGCATTTT	CASSYGPEGAYSNQPQHF
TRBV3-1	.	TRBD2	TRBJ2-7	TGTGCCAGCAGCCCGGGACTAGCGGGGGCTCGTACCTACTCCTACGAGCAGTACTTC	CASSPGLAGARTYSYEQYF
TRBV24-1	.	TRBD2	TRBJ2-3	TGTGCCACCAGTGACCCCGGACTAGCGGGAGGCCTAGATACGCAGTATTTT	CATSDPGLAGGLDTQYF
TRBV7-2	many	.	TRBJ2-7	TGTGCCAGCAGCGAAGTAGCTTACGAGCAGTACTTC	CASSEVAYEQYF
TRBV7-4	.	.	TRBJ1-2	TGTGCCAGCAGCGGAAACATACGTAATGGCTACACCTTC	CASSGNIRNGYTF
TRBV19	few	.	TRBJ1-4	TGTGCCAGTAGTATGCGCAGGATAGGTGAAAAACTGTTTTTT	CASSMRRIGEKLFF
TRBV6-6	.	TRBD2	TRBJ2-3	TGTGCCAGCAGTCCCTACGGGGGGTCGGGCCCAGATACGCAGTATTTT	CASSPYGGSGPDTQYF
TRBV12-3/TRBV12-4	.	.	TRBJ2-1	TGTGCCAGCATTTCGGGGTTAGCTGGTTTCCATGAGCAGTTCTTC	CASISGLAGFHEQFF
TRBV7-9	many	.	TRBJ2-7	TGTGCCAGCAGCTTAGATATAAGTCGGCGGGTTCCCTACGAGCAGTACTTC	CASSLDISRRVPYEQYF
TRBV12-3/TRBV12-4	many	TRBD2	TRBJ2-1	TGTGCCAGCAGTTTAAGTAGCGGGGAAACCTACAATGAGCAGTTCTTC	CASSLSSGETYNEQFF
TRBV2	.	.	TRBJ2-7	TGTGCCAGCAGTGGAATGGGGGACGAGCAGTACTTC	CASSGMGDEQYF
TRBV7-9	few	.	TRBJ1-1	TGTGCCAGCAGCCCCCCGGGACACTTGAACACTGAAGCTTTCTTT	CASSPPGHLNTEAFF
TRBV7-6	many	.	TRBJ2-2	TGTGCCAGCAGCCACTTAGCGGAGCCGGGGGCCGGGGAGCTGTTTTTT	CASSHLAEPGAGELFF
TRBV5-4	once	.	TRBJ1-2	TGTGCCAGCAGCTTGGCCTGGGGGGGCAACTATGGCTACACCTTC	CASSLAWGGNYGYTF
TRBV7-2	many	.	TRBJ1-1	TGTGCCAGCAGCCCTTCTACAGGGCTCAACACTGAAGCTTTCTTT	CASSPSTGLNTEAFF
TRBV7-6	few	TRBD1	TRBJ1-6	TGTGCCAGCAGCTACGCACAGGGGGCGGATTCACCCCTCCACTTT	CASSYAQGADSPLHF
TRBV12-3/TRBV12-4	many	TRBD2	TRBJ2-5	TGTGCCAGCTCTCCGGGGGGGCAAGAGACCCAGTACTTC	CASSPGGQETQYF
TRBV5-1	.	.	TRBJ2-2	TGCGCCAGCAGCTTGGCAAGCGGGCGGGAGCTGTTTTTT	CASSLASGRELFF
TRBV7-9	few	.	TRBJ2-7	TGTGCCAGCAGCCAGCCGTCACCCTCGGGCCCTTCGTACGAGCAGTACTTC	CASSQPSPSGPSYEQYF
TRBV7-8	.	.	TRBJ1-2	TGTGCCAGCAGCCTTACAGGGCTGGGGGGCTACACCTTC	CASSLTGLGGYTF
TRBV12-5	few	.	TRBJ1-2	TGTGCTAGTGGTGGGGTGATAGGAGTTGGCTACACCTTC	CASGGVIGVGYTF
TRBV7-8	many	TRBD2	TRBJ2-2	TGTGCCAGCAGCCTGATAGCGGGGGGGCTCACCGGGGAGCTGTTTTTT	CASSLIAGGLTGELFF
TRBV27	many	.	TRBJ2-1	TGTGCCAGCAGCTTAGTGGGTGATGAGCAGTTCTTC	CASSLVGDEQFF
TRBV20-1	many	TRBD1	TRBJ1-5	TGCAGTGCTAGAGACTGGGGACAGGCTAATCAGCCCCAGCATTTT	CSARDWGQANQPQHF
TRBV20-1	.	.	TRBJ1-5	TGCAGTGCTAGAGACACCAGGGCGAATCAGCCCCAGCATTTT	CSARDTRANQPQHF
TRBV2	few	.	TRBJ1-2	TGTGCCAGCTTAACAGGAACCAACTATGGCTACACCTTC	CASLTGTNYGYTF
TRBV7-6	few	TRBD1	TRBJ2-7	TGTGCCAGCAGCTTAACGGGGACAGTGGTCTACGAGCAGTACTTC	CASSLTGTVVYEQYF
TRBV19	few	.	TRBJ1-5	TGTGCCAGTAGTATTTCCCACAAGGGCCAGCATTTT	CASSISHKGQHF
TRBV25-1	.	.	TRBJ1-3	TGTGCCACCCACTCTGGAAACACCATATATTTT	CATHSGNTIYF
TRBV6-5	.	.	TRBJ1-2	TGTGCCAGCAGTTTCGGACAGACCTATGGCTACACCTTC	CASSFGQTYGYTF
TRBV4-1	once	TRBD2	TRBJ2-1	TGCGCCAGCAGCCAAGTAAACGGGGGGTTTGAGCAGTTCTTC	CASSQVNGGFEQFF
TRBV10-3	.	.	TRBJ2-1	TGTGCCATCAGTACTCCCTCGGAAAACAATGAGCAGTTCTTC	CAISTPSENNEQFF
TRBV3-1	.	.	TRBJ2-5	TGTGCCAGCAGCCAAGATTTGTTGGGGGCCACGCAAGAGACCCAGTACTTC	CASSQDLLGATQETQYF
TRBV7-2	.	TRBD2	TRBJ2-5	TGTGCCAGCAGCTTAACTAGCGTGGAGACCCAGTACTTC	CASSLTSVETQYF
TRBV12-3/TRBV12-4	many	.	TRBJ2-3	TGTGCCAGCAGTTTTGGGCAGAACACAGATACGCAGTATTTT	CASSFGQNTDTQYF
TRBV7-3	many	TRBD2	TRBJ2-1	TGTGCCAGCAGCTTAAGCGGGGGGCTCTACAATGAGCAGTTCTTC	CASSLSGGLYNEQFF
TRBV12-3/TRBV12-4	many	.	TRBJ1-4	TGTGCCAGCAGTTTCCAGGGGCTTGAACTGTTTTTT	CASSFQGLELFF
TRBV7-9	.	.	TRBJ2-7	TGTGCCAGCAGCCCGACAGGGAGGGTCGAGCAGTACTTC	CASSPTGRVEQYF
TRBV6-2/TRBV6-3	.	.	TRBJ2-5	TGTGCCAGCAGTTACCTCGGCGGGCCAGAGACCCAGTACTTC	CASSYLGGPETQYF
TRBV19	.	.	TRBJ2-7	TGTGCCAGTACTAGCAGCAACTACGAGCAGTACTTC	CASTSSNYEQYF
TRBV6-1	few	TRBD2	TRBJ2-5	TGTGCCAGTTCGGTCCGAGAGCGGGGGGTCCAAGAGACCCAGTACTTC	CASSVRERGVQETQYF
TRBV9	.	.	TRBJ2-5	TGTGCCAGCAGCGTAGGAGGTCGGAACCAAGAGACCCAGTACTTC	CASSVGGRNQETQYF
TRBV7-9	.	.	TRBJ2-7	TGTGCCAGCAGTTTCGACTTGGGTAGTCGGGGCGAGCAGTACTTC	CASSFDLGSRGEQYF